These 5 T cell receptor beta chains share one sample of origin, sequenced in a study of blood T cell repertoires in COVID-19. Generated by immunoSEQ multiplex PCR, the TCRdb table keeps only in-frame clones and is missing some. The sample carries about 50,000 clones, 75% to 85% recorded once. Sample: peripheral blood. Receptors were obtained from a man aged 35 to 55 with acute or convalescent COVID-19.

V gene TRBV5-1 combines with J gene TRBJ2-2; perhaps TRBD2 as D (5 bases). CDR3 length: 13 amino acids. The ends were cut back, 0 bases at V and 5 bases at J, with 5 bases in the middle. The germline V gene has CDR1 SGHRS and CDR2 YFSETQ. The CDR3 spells CASSLGETGELFF. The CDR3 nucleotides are TGCGCCAGCAGCTTGGGGGAGACCGGGGAGCTGTTTTTT.

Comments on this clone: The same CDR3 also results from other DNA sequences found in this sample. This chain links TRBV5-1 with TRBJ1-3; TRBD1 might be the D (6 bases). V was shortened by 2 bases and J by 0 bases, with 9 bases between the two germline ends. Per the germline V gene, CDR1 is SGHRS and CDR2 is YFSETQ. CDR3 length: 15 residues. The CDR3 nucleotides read TGCGCCAGCAGCTTAGGGGGTCTCTCTGGAAACACCATATATTTT. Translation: CASSLGGLSGNTIYF.

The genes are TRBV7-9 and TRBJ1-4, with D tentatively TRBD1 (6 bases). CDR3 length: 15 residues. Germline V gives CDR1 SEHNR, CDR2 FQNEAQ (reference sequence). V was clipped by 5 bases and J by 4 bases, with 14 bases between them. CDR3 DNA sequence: TGTGCCAGCAGCCCCGACGGGGGGCGTAATGAAAAACTGTTTTTT. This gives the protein CASSPDGGRNEKLFF.

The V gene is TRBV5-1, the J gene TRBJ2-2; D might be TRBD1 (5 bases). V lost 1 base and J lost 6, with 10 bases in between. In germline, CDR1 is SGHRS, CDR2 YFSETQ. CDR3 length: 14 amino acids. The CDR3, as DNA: TGCGCCAGCAGCTTGCTAGGGGTTGCCGGGGAGCTGTTTTTT. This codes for CASSLLGVAGELFF.

The DNA of the CDR3 is TGTGCCAGCGTGAGGGGGGGCGCGGGCACTGAAGCTTTCTTT. Amino acids: CASVRGGAGTEAFF. The chain employs TRBV6-6 and TRBJ1-1; weak D call: TRBD1 (6 bases). The CDR3 loop spans 14 amino acids. V shed 8 bases and J shed 4 bases, with 17 bases lying between them. Germline V CDR1 and CDR2: MNHNY, SVGAGI (reference sequence).